The entry that follows covers one T cell receptor beta chain sequence. Antigen: not known. Samples were taken at baseline and on day 1 of cycles 4 and 7. The sample originates from a study of OX40 agonist ivuxolimab in advanced cancers. Study-level information: Checkpoint inhibitors had been given previously to under 50% of patients. Findings of the study overall: Within 6 weeks, CD4+ and CD8+ blood T cells expanded clonally at 0.1 to 3.0 mg/kg. Antigens targeted by the expanded peripheral T cells were not determined.

Trimming stripped 4 bases from V and 3 bases from J, with 13 bases between. Looked up from germline, CDR1 is SEHNR and CDR2 is FQNEAQ (reference sequence). The CDR3 contains 14 residues. TCRdb keeps only in-frame clones here, not all; method: immunoSEQ multiplex PCR. The table has over 50,000 clones, 85% to 95% seen once. The sample consisted of CD4+ or CD8+ T cells sorted from blood, taken in a trial of the OX40 agonist ivuxolimab. This clonotype was sampled from an adult with an advanced solid tumor such as melanoma, head and neck, liver or kidney cancer. The chain combines TRBV7-9 with TRBJ2-7, with no clear D. The CDR3: CASSSQEYSYEQYF. CDR3 DNA sequence: TGTGCCAGCAGCTCTCAAGAGTACAGCTACGAGCAGTACTTC.